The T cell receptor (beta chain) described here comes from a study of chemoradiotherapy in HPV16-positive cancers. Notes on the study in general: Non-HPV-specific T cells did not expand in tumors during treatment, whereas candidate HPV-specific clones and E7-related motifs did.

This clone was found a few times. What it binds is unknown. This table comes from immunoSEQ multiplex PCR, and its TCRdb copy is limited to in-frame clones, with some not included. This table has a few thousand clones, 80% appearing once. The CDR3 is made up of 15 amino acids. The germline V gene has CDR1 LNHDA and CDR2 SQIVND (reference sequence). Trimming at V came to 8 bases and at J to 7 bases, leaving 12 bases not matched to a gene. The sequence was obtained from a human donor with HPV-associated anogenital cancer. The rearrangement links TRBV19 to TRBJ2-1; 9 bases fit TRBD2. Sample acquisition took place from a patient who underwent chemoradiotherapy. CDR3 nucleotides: TGTGCCAGTGTATCGTCCGGAGCGGGAGGTAATGAGCAGTTCTTC. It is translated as CASVSSGAGGNEQFF.